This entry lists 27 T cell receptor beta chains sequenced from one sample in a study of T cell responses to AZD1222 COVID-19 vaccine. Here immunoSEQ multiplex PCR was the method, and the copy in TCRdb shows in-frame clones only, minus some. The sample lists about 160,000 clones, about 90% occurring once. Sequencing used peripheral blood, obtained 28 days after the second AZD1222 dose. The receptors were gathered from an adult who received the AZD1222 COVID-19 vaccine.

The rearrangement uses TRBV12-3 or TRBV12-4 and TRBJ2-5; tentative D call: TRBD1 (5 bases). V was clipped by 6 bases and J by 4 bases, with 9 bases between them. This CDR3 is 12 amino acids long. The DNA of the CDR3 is TGTGCCAGCAGGGGAAGGGGAGAGACCCAGTACTTC. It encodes CASRGRGETQYF.

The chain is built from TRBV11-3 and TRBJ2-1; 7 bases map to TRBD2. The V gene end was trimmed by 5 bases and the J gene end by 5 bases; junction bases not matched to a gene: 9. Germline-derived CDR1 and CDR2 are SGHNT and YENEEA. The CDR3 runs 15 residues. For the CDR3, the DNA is TGTGCCAGCAGCCAATTCAGCGGGGAAAACAATGAGCAGTTCTTC. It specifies CASSQFSGENNEQFF.

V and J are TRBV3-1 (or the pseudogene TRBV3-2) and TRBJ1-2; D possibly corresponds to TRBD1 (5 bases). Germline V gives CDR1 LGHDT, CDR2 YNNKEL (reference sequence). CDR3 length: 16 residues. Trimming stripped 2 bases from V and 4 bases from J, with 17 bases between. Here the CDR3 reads CASSQSVAAGLYGYTF. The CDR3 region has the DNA TGTGCCAGCAGCCAAAGCGTGGCTGCGGGGCTCTATGGCTACACCTTC.

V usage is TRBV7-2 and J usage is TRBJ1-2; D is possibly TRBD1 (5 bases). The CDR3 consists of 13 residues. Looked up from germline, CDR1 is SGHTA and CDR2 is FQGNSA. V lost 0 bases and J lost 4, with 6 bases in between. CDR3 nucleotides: TGTGCCAGCAGCTTAGCGACAGCCTATGGCTACACCTTC. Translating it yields CASSLATAYGYTF.

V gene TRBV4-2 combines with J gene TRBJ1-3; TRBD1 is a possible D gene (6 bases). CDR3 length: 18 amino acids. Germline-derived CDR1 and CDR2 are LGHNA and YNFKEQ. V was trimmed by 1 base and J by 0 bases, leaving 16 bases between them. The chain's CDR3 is CASSQVNVVGGSGNTIYF. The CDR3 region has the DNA TGTGCCAGCAGCCAAGTTAACGTCGTAGGGGGCTCTGGAAACACCATATATTTT.

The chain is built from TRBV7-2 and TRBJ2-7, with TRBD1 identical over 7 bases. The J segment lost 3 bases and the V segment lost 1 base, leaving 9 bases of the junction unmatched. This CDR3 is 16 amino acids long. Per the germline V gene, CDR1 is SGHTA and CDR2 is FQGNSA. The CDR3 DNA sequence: TGTGCCAGCAGCTTAGTTGCGACAGGGTTATTCTACGAGCAGTACTTC. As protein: CASSLVATGLFYEQYF.

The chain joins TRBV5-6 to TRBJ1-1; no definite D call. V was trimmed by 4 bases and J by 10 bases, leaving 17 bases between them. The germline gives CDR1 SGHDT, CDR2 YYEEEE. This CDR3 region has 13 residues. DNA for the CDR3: TGTGCCAGCAGCCCGGGGATCCACTTGAGAGCTTTCTTT. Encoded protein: CASSPGIHLRAFF.

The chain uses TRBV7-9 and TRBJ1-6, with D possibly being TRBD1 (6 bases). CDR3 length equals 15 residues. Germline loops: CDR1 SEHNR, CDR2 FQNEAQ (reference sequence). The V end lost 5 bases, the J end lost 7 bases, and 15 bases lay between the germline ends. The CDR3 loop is CASSVPGQPNSPLHF. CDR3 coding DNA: TGTGCCAGCAGCGTACCGGGACAACCCAATTCACCCCTCCACTTT.

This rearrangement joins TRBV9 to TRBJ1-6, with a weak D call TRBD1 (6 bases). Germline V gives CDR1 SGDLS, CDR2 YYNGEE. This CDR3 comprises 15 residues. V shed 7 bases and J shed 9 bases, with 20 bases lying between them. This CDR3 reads CASRPEGGGSSPLHF. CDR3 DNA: TGTGCCAGCCGCCCCGAAGGGGGGGGGAGTTCACCCCTCCACTTT.

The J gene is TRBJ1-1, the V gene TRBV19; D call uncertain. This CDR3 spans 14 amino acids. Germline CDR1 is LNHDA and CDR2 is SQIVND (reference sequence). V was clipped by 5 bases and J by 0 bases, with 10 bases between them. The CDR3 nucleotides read TGTGCCAGTAGTTATCGACGGCTGAACACTGAAGCTTTCTTT. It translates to CASSYRRLNTEAFF. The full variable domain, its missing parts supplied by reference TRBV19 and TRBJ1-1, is DGGITQSPKYLFRKEGQNVTLSCEQNLNHDAMYWYRQDPGQGLRLIYYSQIVNDFQKGDIAEGYSVSREKKESFPLTVTSAQKNPTAFYLCASSYRRLNTEAFFGQGTRLTVV.

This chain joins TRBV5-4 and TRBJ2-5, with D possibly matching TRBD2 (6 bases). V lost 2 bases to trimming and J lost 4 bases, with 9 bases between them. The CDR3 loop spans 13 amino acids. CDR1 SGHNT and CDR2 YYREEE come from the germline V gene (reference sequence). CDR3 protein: CASSFKAGETQYF. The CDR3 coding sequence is TGTGCCAGCAGCTTTAAAGCGGGAGAGACCCAGTACTTC.

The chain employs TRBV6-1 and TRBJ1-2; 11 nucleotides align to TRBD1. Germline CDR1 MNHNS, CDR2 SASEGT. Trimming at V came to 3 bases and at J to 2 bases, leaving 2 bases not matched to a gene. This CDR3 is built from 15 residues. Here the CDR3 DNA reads TGTGCCAGCAGTGACGGACAGGGGGCGAACTATGGCTACACCTTC. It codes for CASSDGQGANYGYTF.

The CDR3 DNA reads TGCAGTGCTAGTAGGACAGGGGATGGCTACACCTTC. Its translation: CSASRTGDGYTF. This chain joins TRBV20-1 and TRBJ1-2; 9 bases map to TRBD1. Germline trimming cut 3 bases from V and 6 bases from J; bases unmatched to any gene: 2. Per the germline V gene, CDR1 is DFQATT and CDR2 is SNEGSKA (reference sequence). The CDR3 contains 12 residues.

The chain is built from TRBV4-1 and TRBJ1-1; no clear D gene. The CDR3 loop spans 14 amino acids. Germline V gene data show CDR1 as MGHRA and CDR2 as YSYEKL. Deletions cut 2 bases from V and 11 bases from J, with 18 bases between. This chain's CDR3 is CASSQPFGRVMAFF. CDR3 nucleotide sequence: TGCGCCAGCAGCCAACCTTTCGGAAGGGTAATGGCTTTCTTT.

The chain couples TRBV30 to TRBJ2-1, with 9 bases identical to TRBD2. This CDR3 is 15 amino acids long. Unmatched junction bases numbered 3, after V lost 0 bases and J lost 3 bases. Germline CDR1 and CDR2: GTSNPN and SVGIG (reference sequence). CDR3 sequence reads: CAWSVEAGGYNEQFF. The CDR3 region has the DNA TGTGCCTGGAGTGTCGAAGCGGGGGGCTACAATGAGCAGTTCTTC.

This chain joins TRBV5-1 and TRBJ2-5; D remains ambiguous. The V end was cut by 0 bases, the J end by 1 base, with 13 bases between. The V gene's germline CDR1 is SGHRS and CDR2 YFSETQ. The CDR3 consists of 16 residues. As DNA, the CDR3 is TGCGCCAGCAGCTTGGATCTGGACGGCGCCCAAGAGACCCAGTACTTC. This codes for CASSLDLDGAQETQYF.

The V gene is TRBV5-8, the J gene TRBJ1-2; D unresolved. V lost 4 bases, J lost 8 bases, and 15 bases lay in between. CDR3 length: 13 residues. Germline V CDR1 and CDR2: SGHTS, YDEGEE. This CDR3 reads CASSPRTFYGYTF. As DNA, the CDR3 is TGTGCCAGCAGCCCAAGGACTTTCTACGGCTACACCTTC.

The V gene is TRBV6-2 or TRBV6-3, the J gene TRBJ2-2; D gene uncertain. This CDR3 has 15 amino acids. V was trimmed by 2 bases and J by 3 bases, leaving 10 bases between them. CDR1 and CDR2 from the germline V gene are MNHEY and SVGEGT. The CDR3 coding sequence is TGTGCCAGCAGTTACGACCAGGTCGACACCGGGGAGCTGTTTTTT. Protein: CASSYDQVDTGELFF.

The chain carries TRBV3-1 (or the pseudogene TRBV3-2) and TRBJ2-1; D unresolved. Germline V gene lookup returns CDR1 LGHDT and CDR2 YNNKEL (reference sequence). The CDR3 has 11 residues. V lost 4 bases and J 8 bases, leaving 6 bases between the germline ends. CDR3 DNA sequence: TGTGCCAGCAGCCTCGAGTATGAGCAGTTCTTC. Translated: CASSLEYEQFF.

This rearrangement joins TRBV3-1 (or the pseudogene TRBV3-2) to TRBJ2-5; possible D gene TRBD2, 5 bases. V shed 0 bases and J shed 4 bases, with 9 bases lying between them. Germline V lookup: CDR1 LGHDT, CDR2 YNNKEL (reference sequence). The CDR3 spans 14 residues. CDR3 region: CASSQEDAGETQYF. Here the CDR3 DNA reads TGTGCCAGCAGCCAAGAAGACGCGGGAGAGACCCAGTACTTC.

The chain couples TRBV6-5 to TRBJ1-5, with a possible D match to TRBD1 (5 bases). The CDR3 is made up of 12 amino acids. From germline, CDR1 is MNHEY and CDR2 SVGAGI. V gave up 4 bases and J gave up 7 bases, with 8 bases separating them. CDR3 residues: CASSSGGQPQHF. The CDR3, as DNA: TGTGCCAGCAGTTCTGGGGGACAGCCCCAGCATTTT.

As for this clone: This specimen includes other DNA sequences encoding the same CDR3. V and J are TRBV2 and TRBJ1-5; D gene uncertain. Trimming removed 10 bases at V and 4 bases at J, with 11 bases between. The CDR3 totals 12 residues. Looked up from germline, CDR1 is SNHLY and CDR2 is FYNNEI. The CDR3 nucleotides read TGTGCCACCTCCCGAGGGAATCAGCCCCAGCATTTT. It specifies CATSRGNQPQHF. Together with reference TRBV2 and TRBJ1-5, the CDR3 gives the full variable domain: EPEVTQTPSHQVTQMGQEVILRCVPISNHLYFYWYRQILGQKVEFLVSFYNNEISEKSEIFDDQFSVERPDGSNFTLKIRSTKLEDSAMYFCATSRGNQPQHFGDGTRLSIL.

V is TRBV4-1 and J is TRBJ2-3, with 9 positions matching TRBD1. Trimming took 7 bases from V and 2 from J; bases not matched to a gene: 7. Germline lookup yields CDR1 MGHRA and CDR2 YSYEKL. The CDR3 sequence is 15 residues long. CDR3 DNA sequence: TGCGCCAGCAACAGGGGGCTAACCCTCACAGATACGCAGTATTTT. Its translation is CASNRGLTLTDTQYF.

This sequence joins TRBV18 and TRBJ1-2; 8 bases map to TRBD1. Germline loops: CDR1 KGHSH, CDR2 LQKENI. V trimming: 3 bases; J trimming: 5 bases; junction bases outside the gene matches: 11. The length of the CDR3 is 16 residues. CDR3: CASSPPTGAAPYGYTF. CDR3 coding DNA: TGTGCCAGCTCACCCCCGACAGGGGCAGCCCCTTATGGCTACACCTTC. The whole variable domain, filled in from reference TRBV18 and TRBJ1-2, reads NAGVMQNPRHLVRRRGQEARLRCSPMKGHSHVYWYRQLPEEGLKFMVYLQKENIIDESGMPKERFSAEFPKEGPSILRIQQVVRGDSAAYFCASSPPTGAAPYGYTFGSGTRLTVV.

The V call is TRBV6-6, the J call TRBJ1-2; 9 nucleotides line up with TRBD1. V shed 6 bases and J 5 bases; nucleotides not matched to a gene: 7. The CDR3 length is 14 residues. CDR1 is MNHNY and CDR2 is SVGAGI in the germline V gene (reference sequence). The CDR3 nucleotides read TGTGCCAGCAGCCAGGGACAGGGATTGTATGGCTACACCTTC. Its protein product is CASSQGQGLYGYTF.

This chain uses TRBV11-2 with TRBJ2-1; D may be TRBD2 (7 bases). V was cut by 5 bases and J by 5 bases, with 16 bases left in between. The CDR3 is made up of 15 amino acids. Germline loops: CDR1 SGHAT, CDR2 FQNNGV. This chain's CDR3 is CASSPLAGADNEQFF. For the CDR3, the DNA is TGTGCCAGCAGCCCGCTCGCGGGGGCAGACAATGAGCAGTTCTTC.

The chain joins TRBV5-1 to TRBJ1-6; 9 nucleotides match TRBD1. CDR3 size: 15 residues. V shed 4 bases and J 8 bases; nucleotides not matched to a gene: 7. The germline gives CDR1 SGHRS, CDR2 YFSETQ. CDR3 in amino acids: CASSEGQGAYSPLHF. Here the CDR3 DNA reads TGCGCCAGCAGCGAGGGACAGGGTGCCTATTCACCCCTCCACTTT.